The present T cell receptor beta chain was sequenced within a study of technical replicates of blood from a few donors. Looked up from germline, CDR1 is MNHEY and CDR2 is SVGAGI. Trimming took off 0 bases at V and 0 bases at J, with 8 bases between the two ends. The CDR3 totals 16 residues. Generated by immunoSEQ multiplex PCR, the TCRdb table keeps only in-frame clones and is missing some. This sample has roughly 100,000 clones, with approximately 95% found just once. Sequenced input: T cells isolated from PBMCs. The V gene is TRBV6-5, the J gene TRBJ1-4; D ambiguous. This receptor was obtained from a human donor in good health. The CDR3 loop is CASSYSFIATNEKLFF. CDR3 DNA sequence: TGTGCCAGCAGTTACTCGTTCATTGCAACTAATGAAAAACTGTTTTTT.